This passage covers 21 T cell receptor beta chains from one sample sequenced in a study of CD8+ T cells in alopecia areata. RNA extraction was followed by reverse transcription into cDNA, which acted as the sequencing template. Measured with immunoSEQ multiplex PCR; TCRdb has only the in-frame clones, and not every one. Among some 180,000 clones listed, around 63% were seen once. The source material was CD4+ T cells sorted from blood, sampled at week 0. These receptors were taken from a human donor with alopecia areata.

V usage is TRBV29-1 and J usage is TRBJ2-7; D is ambiguous. Trimming took 4 bases from V and 2 from J, leaving 9 bases between them. CDR3 length: 12 amino acids. CDR1 and CDR2 from the germline V gene are SQVTM and ANQGSEA. This chain's CDR3 is CSVGKSPYEQYF. CDR3 sequence (DNA): TGCAGCGTTGGAAAGTCCCCCTACGAGCAGTACTTC.

The V call is TRBV29-1, the J call TRBJ2-7; TRBD2 might be the D (6 bases). CDR1 and CDR2 from the germline V gene are SQVTM and ANQGSEA. The CDR3 spans 10 residues. The V end lost 4 bases, the J end lost 5 bases, and 6 bases lay between the germline ends. CDR3 in amino acids: CSVGRDEQYF. The CDR3 DNA reads TGCAGCGTTGGGAGGGACGAGCAGTACTTC.

This clone showed up just a few times. The V and J genes are TRBV30 and TRBJ1-4, with D possibly being TRBD1 (5 bases). The CDR3 covers 13 residues. The V end was cut by 3 bases, the J end by 8 bases, with 13 bases between. CDR1 is GTSNPN, CDR2 SVGIG, per germline (reference sequence). The CDR3 DNA sequence: TGTGCCTGGAGGGGCAGGGCGGAAGAAAAACTGTTTTTT. As protein: CAWRGRAEEKLFF. Based on the CDR3 plus reference TRBV30 and TRBJ1-4, the full variable domain is SQTIHQWPATLVQPVGSPLSLECTVEGTSNPNLYWYRQAAGRGLQLLFYSVGIGQISSEVPQNLSASRPQDRQFILSSKKLLLSDSGFYLCAWRGRAEEKLFFGSGTQLSVL.

The gene calls are TRBV20-1 and TRBJ2-3, with D hard to call. Germline V gene data show CDR1 as DFQATT and CDR2 as SNEGSKA (reference sequence). There are 10 residues in the CDR3. The V end lost 6 bases, the J end lost 2 bases, and 3 bases lay between the germline ends. CDR3 nucleotide sequence: TGCAGTGCCCACACAGATACGCAGTATTTT. The encoded protein is CSAHTDTQYF.

In its sample, this clone was seen a few times. This chain joins TRBV6-1 and TRBJ1-2, with 9 bases that match TRBD1. CDR1 and CDR2 (germline): MNHNS, SASEGT. V trimming: 5 bases; J trimming: 6 bases; junction bases outside the gene matches: 10. This CDR3 region has 15 residues. This chain's CDR3 is CASSLTGTGNNGYTF. In nucleotides, the CDR3 is TGTGCCAGCAGTTTAACCGGGACAGGGAACAATGGCTACACCTTC.

The CDR3 DNA reads as TGTGCCTGGAGCCGACAAGGAGCGGGACAGGGGACTTATCAGCCCCAGCATTTT. This translates into CAWSRQGAGQGTYQPQHF. V and J are TRBV30 and TRBJ1-5; TRBD1 matches 10 bases. The CDR3 loop spans 18 amino acids. Germline loops: CDR1 GTSNPN, CDR2 SVGIG (reference sequence). After removal of 3 bases from V and 5 bases from J, the junction contained 16 bases not matched to a gene.

The rearrangement uses TRBV14 and TRBJ1-4, with 7 bases matching TRBD1. Germline assignment: CDR1 SGHDN and CDR2 FVKESK. The V segment lost 2 bases and the J segment 8 bases; nucleotides outside the gene matches: 8. This CDR3 is built from 15 residues. CDR3: CASSQTGTVLEKLFF. CDR3 sequence (DNA): TGTGCCAGCAGCCAAACCGGGACAGTACTAGAAAAACTGTTTTTT.

The V gene is TRBV29-1, the J gene TRBJ2-1; D may be TRBD2 (7 bases). The CDR3 loop spans 12 amino acids. V lost 8 bases, J lost 9 bases, and 17 bases lay in between. Germline CDR1 is SQVTM and CDR2 is ANQGSEA. CDR3 protein: CSTRGGGFEQFF. The CDR3 DNA reads as TGCAGCACCCGGGGCGGGGGCTTTGAGCAGTTCTTC.

This clone appeared once. CDR3 protein: CASALRDEQYF. In DNA, the CDR3 is TGTGCCAGCGCCCTTCGGGACGAGCAGTACTTC. This chain joins TRBV5-6 and TRBJ2-7; D remains ambiguous. The length of the CDR3 is 11 residues. Trimming cost V 7 bases and J 5 bases, with 10 bases left between them. From germline, CDR1 is SGHDT and CDR2 YYEEEE.

The chain recombines TRBV14 with TRBJ2-1; either TRBD1 or TRBD2 may fit D (6 bases each). This CDR3 comprises 18 residues. The V end was cut by 0 bases, the J end by 0 bases, with 15 bases between. Germline CDR1 reads SGHDN; CDR2 reads FVKESK. DNA of the CDR3: TGTGCCAGCAGCCAAGATTTCAAGGGGGGCGACTCCTACAATGAGCAGTTCTTC. Translation: CASSQDFKGGDSYNEQFF.

This sequence joins TRBV25-1 and TRBJ1-6; D perhaps matches TRBD1 (5 bases). V shed 6 bases and J shed 10 bases, with 16 bases lying between them. The germline CDR1 and CDR2 sequences are MGHDK and SYGVNS. This CDR3 is 14 amino acids long. The CDR3 DNA is TGTGCCAGCAGCGCGGGGGGATTCGGGTCACCCCTCCACTTT. Its protein is CASSAGGFGSPLHF. Full variable domain (outside the CDR3, taken from reference TRBV25-1 and TRBJ1-6): EADIYQTPRYLVIGTGKKITLECSQTMGHDKMYWYQQDPGMELHLIHYSYGVNSTEKGDLSSESTVSRIRTEHFPLTLESARPSHTSQYLCASSAGGFGSPLHFGNGTRLTVT.

The rearrangement uses TRBV29-1 and TRBJ1-2, with D unclear. The CDR3 runs to 11 residues. Trimming left V 5 bases short and J 6 bases short, with 10 bases between. Looked up from germline, CDR1 is SQVTM and CDR2 is ANQGSEA. The CDR3 is CSVSDADGYTF. DNA for the CDR3: TGCAGCGTTTCAGACGCCGATGGCTACACCTTC.

In its sample, this clone was seen a few times. Other DNA sequences of this sample code for an identical CDR3. The chain couples TRBV30 to TRBJ1-1; D possibly corresponds to TRBD1 (5 bases). The CDR3 runs to 12 residues. Per the germline V gene, CDR1 is GTSNPN and CDR2 is SVGIG (reference sequence). Trimming shortened V by 2 bases and J by 5 bases, and 9 bases separated the two germline ends. CDR3 sequence (DNA): TGTGCCTGGAGTAGGGGAAGTACTGAAGCTTTCTTT. Protein: CAWSRGSTEAFF. Together with reference TRBV30 and TRBJ1-1, the CDR3 gives the full variable domain: SQTIHQWPATLVQPVGSPLSLECTVEGTSNPNLYWYRQAAGRGLQLLFYSVGIGQISSEVPQNLSASRPQDRQFILSSKKLLLSDSGFYLCAWSRGSTEAFFGQGTRLTVV.

The rearrangement links TRBV7-2 to TRBJ1-4; D unresolved. CDR3 length equals 13 residues. Germline V gives CDR1 SGHTA, CDR2 FQGNSA. V lost 5 bases, J lost 5 bases, and 9 bases lay in between. The CDR3 sequence: CASSPGPNEKLFF. In nucleotides, the CDR3 is TGTGCCAGCAGCCCGGGTCCCAATGAAAAACTGTTTTTT.

The chain employs TRBV4-3 and TRBJ1-3; a possible D gene is TRBD1 (5 bases). Germline-derived CDR1 and CDR2 are LGHNA and YSLEER. V was cut by 0 bases and J by 2 bases, with 17 bases left in between. CDR3 length: 18 residues. CDR3 protein: CASSQDLKTGSPGNTIYF. In nucleotides, the CDR3 is TGCGCCAGCAGCCAAGATCTAAAAACAGGTTCACCTGGAAACACCATATATTTT.

This clone was picked up a small number of times. This chain links TRBV7-2 with TRBJ2-4; possible D gene TRBD2, 5 bases. This CDR3 contains 12 residues. V was trimmed by 0 bases and J by 13 bases, leaving 10 bases between them. Germline-derived CDR1 and CDR2 are SGHTA and FQGNSA. The CDR3 DNA is TGTGCCAGCAGCTTAGCCGGGTCGGGACAGTACTTC. Translated: CASSLAGSGQYF. Full variable domain (remainder filled in from reference TRBV7-2 and TRBJ2-4): GAGVSQSPSNKVTEKGKDVELRCDPISGHTALYWYRQSLGQGLEFLIYFQGNSAPDKSGLPSDRFSAERTGGSVSTLTIQRTQQEDSAVYLCASSLAGSGQYFGAGTRLSVL.

A note on this clone: Distinct nucleotide sequences in the sample also encode this CDR3. The J gene is TRBJ2-7, the V gene TRBV30, with D hard to call. CDR3 length: 11 amino acids. Trimming shortened V by 2 bases and J by 4 bases, and 6 bases separated the two germline ends. Germline CDR1 GTSNPN, CDR2 SVGIG (reference sequence). The CDR3 DNA is TGTGCCTGGAGTCGAACATACGAGCAGTACTTC. It specifies CAWSRTYEQYF.

The chain recombines TRBV7-2 with TRBJ1-5; TRBD1 matches 7 bases. Germline CDR1 reads SGHTA; CDR2 reads FQGNSA. With 3 bases clipped from V and 4 bases from J, the junction kept 3 bases outside the gene matches. CDR3 length: 14 residues. CDR3 coding DNA: TGTGCCAGCAGCTTGAACAGGGGAAATCAGCCCCAGCATTTT. Translation gives CASSLNRGNQPQHF.

The chain joins TRBV30 to TRBJ1-6; perhaps TRBD1 as D (5 bases). V was clipped by 3 bases and J by 10 bases, with 13 bases between them. The CDR3 spans 13 residues. Germline CDR1 is GTSNPN and CDR2 is SVGIG (reference sequence). In DNA form, the CDR3 reads TGTGCCTGGAGGAAGGAGGGGAACTCACCCCTCCACTTT. Translated, it gives CAWRKEGNSPLHF.

The gene calls are TRBV6-5 and TRBJ1-2; unclear D gene. Germline values: CDR1 MNHEY, CDR2 SVGAGI. Trimming shortened V by 10 bases and J by 6 bases, and 12 bases separated the two germline ends. CDR3 length: 11 residues. The CDR3 protein is CATRRAHGYTF. CDR3 in DNA: TGTGCCACCCGGAGGGCCCATGGCTACACCTTC.

A note on this clone: The sample contains more than one DNA sequence encoding this CDR3. The genes are TRBV29-1 and TRBJ1-1, with 7 nucleotides matching TRBD1. The germline CDR1 and CDR2 sequences are SQVTM and ANQGSEA. The V gene end was trimmed by 4 bases and the J gene end by 0 bases; junction bases not matched to a gene: 2. This CDR3 region has 13 residues. This CDR3 reads CSVAGTVNTEAFF. CDR3 nucleotides: TGCAGCGTTGCCGGGACAGTGAACACTGAAGCTTTCTTT.